These 25 T cell receptor beta chains were all obtained from the same sample, sequenced in a study of a mutant IDH1 vaccine in newly diagnosed glioma. Indicated time point: baseline, week 1 (first vaccination visit). Treatment described: pre-vaccination baseline after standard-of-care therapy. The protocol was immunoSEQ multiplex PCR, while the TCRdb copy is restricted to in-frame clones and leaves out a portion. This sample has about 24,000 clones, with roughly 92% found just once. This specimen was PBMCs, taken from a glioma patient treated with radiotherapy, temozolomide or both. The receptors were sampled from a man aged 25 to 40 with glioma.

This clone occurred a few times. This chain links TRBV9 with TRBJ1-1; D may be TRBD1 (5 bases). The CDR3 is made up of 18 amino acids. CDR1 and CDR2 from the germline V gene are SGDLS and YYNGEE. V shed 0 bases and J shed 0 bases, with 18 bases lying between them. The CDR3, as DNA: TGTGCCAGCAGCGTAGCCGGGACTTTCCAGGCGATGAACACTGAAGCTTTCTTT. It is translated as CASSVAGTFQAMNTEAFF.

The chain employs TRBV11-2 and TRBJ1-1; maybe TRBD1 (6 bases). The CDR3 covers 16 residues. The V end was cut by 2 bases, the J end by 4 bases, with 17 bases between. The germline gives CDR1 SGHAT, CDR2 FQNNGV. CDR3 loop: CASSLWTDEWGTEAFF. CDR3 nucleotides: TGTGCCAGCAGCTTATGGACAGATGAATGGGGCACTGAAGCTTTCTTT.

This chain uses TRBV18 with TRBJ2-3, with TRBD2 matching over 7 bases. Germline trimming cut 6 bases from V and 6 bases from J; bases unmatched to any gene: 6. The germline V gene encodes CDR1 KGHSH and CDR2 LQKENI. The CDR3 covers 13 residues. The CDR3 coding sequence is TGTGCCAGCTCCCGACTAGCAGGGGATACGCAGTATTTT. Translated, it gives CASSRLAGDTQYF.

This clone was recorded only once. The CDR3 DNA sequence: TGTGCCAGTAGTATTTTGGGACAGGGAAACACCGGGGAGCTGTTTTTT. This sequence encodes CASSILGQGNTGELFF. This chain links TRBV19 with TRBJ2-2; 9 bases line up with TRBD1. The V gene's germline CDR1 is LNHDA and CDR2 SQIVND (reference sequence). Trimming cost V 3 bases and J 2 bases; bases outside gene matches: 4. The CDR3 length is 16 residues.

This chain links TRBV27 with TRBJ2-3; D unresolved. V lost 2 bases to trimming and J lost 2 bases, with 5 bases between them. This CDR3 region has 13 residues. Per the germline V gene, CDR1 is MNHEY and CDR2 is SMNVEV (reference sequence). CDR3 amino acids: CASSLEVTDTQYF. DNA of the CDR3: TGTGCCAGCAGTTTAGAGGTCACAGATACGCAGTATTTT.

The DNA of the CDR3 is TGTGCCAGCAGTTTATCGCAGAGGTACACCGGGGAGCTGTTTTTT. It specifies CASSLSQRYTGELFF. This sequence joins TRBV27 and TRBJ2-2; D not resolved. V was pared by 0 bases and J by 3 bases, with 8 bases between. The V gene's germline CDR1 is MNHEY and CDR2 SMNVEV (reference sequence). CDR3 length equals 15 residues.

The V and J genes are TRBV7-9 and TRBJ1-6, with 7 bases aligning to TRBD1. The trim removed 5 bases at V and 7 bases at J, leaving 2 bases unmatched. The CDR3 loop spans 13 amino acids. The germline V gene encodes CDR1 SEHNR and CDR2 FQNEAQ (reference sequence). CDR3 bases: TGTGCCAGCAGCGCGACAGGGAATTCACCCCTCCACTTT. Its translation is CASSATGNSPLHF.

This rearrangement joins TRBV18 to TRBJ2-7, with TRBD2 matching 9 bases. CDR1 is KGHSH and CDR2 is LQKENI in the germline V gene. CDR3 length: 15 amino acids. With 6 bases clipped from V and 4 bases from J, the junction kept 10 bases outside the gene matches. The CDR3 loop reads CASSTGLAGKYEQYF. The CDR3 region has the DNA TGTGCCAGCTCTACCGGGCTAGCGGGGAAATACGAGCAGTACTTC.

V gene TRBV10-3 combines with J gene TRBJ2-1; 10 bases line up with TRBD2. CDR1 is ENHRY and CDR2 is SYGVKD in the germline V gene. The length of the CDR3 is 17 residues. The trim removed 3 bases at V and 0 bases at J, leaving 5 bases unmatched. CDR3 residues: CAISDTSSGSSYNEQFF. For the CDR3, the DNA is TGTGCCATCAGTGACACCTCTAGCGGGAGCTCCTACAATGAGCAGTTCTTC.

The CDR3 sequence is CASSGPGLAGTYEQYF. CDR3 nucleotide sequence: TGTGCCAGCAGCGGTCCGGGGCTAGCGGGCACCTACGAGCAGTACTTC. The chain is built from TRBV7-2 and TRBJ2-7; the match to TRBD2 covers 8 bases. This CDR3 has 16 residues. The junction had 11 bases not matched to a gene; V was cut back by 5 bases and J by 2 bases. Germline V gene sequence: CDR1 SGHTA, CDR2 FQGNSA.

As to this clone: Its ends do not fully match the called genes, so a read error is possible. The rearrangement joins TRBV9 to TRBJ2-7, with D perhaps given as TRBD1 or TRBD2 (5 bases each). Germline V CDR1 and CDR2: SGDLS, YYNGEE. This CDR3 comprises 14 residues. The CDR3 DNA is TGTGCCAGCAGCGTAGGGGGACCCCTTTACGGGCAGTACTTC. Residues: CASSVGGPLYGQYF.

This chain joins TRBV5-1 and TRBJ2-7; possibly TRBD1 or TRBD2 for D (5 bases each). From germline, CDR1 is SGHRS and CDR2 YFSETQ. Trimming stripped 4 bases from V and 6 bases from J, with 14 bases between. This CDR3 is 13 amino acids long. DNA for the CDR3: TGCGCCAGCAGCGTCGGGACCCCACTCGAGCAGTACTTC. Amino acids: CASSVGTPLEQYF.

The chain joins TRBV7-9 to TRBJ1-6; a possible D gene is TRBD1 (6 bases). Trimming stripped 0 bases from V and 6 bases from J, with 12 bases between. The CDR3 runs to 16 residues. Germline assignment: CDR1 SEHNR and CDR2 FQNEAQ (reference sequence). This CDR3 reads CASSLAGQLPNSPLHF. The CDR3 region has the DNA TGTGCCAGCAGCTTAGCTGGACAGCTTCCTAATTCACCCCTCCACTTT.

This chain uses TRBV6-5 with TRBJ2-5; TRBD2 matches 7 bases. The V gene's germline CDR1 is MNHEY and CDR2 SVGAGI. The CDR3 extends over 14 amino acids. Trimming cost V 5 bases and J 7 bases; bases outside gene matches: 10. The CDR3 loop is CASSALAALGTQYF. CDR3 DNA sequence: TGTGCCAGCAGTGCCCTAGCGGCCCTGGGGACCCAGTACTTC.

In its sample, this clone was seen once. The chain recombines TRBV5-4 with TRBJ2-1, with D perhaps matching TRBD1 (6 bases). V lost 3 bases, J lost 7 bases, and 11 bases lay in between. This CDR3 is built from 13 residues. Germline lookup yields CDR1 SGHNT and CDR2 YYREEE (reference sequence). The CDR3: CASSSRDKNEQFF. CDR3 nucleotides: TGTGCCAGCAGCTCCCGGGACAAAAATGAGCAGTTCTTC.

This clone ranks as medium-sized (0.01 to 0.1%). The chain combines TRBV18 with TRBJ2-3; D gene ambiguous. The germline gives CDR1 KGHSH, CDR2 LQKENI. The germline V and J ends were trimmed by 2 bases and 4 bases, with 7 bases remaining between them. The CDR3 extends over 13 amino acids. CDR3 amino acids: CASSPRVSDTQYF. The CDR3 DNA is TGTGCCAGCTCACCAAGGGTCTCAGATACGCAGTATTTT.

This clone was found once. The chain employs TRBV7-6 and TRBJ2-2; 12 bases map to TRBD2. V lost 5 bases to trimming and J lost 4 bases; unmatched junction nucleotides: 5. The CDR3 loop spans 16 amino acids. The germline CDR1 and CDR2 sequences are SGHVS and FNYEAQ. The CDR3 DNA reads as TGTGCCAGCAGCCTTACTAGCGGGAGGCCCACCGGGGAGCTGTTTTTT. This encodes CASSLTSGRPTGELFF.

This clone came up once. This chain joins TRBV6-6 and TRBJ1-2, with a possible D match to TRBD1 (5 bases). Trimming left V 2 bases short and J 0 bases short, with 13 bases between. The germline V gene encodes CDR1 MNHNY and CDR2 SVGAGI (reference sequence). The CDR3 spans 16 residues. CDR3 nucleotide sequence: TGTGCCAGCAGTTACCCGGGGGAGGAAGCTAACTATGGCTACACCTTC. Amino acid sequence: CASSYPGEEANYGYTF.

This clone appeared a single time. The CDR3 reads CASSPGGQGSNQPQHF. CDR3 coding DNA: TGTGCCAGCAGCCCGGGGGGACAGGGGAGCAATCAGCCCCAGCATTTT. V gene TRBV7-2 combines with J gene TRBJ1-5, with 10 bases identical to TRBD1. This CDR3 spans 16 amino acids. Trimming removed 5 bases from V and 1 base from J; junction bases left unmatched: 5. Germline V gene lookup returns CDR1 SGHTA and CDR2 FQGNSA.

The chain uses TRBV9 and TRBJ2-1, with 9 nucleotides matching TRBD1. Per germline, CDR1 SGDLS and CDR2 YYNGEE. The CDR3 has 18 amino acids. V lost 4 bases to trimming and J lost 4 bases; unmatched junction nucleotides: 15. The chain's CDR3 is CASSSLSSGTGLYNEQFF. In DNA form, the CDR3 reads TGTGCCAGCAGCTCCTTGAGCTCCGGGACAGGGTTGTACAATGAGCAGTTCTTC.

The chain has TRBV5-1 and TRBJ1-1; D ambiguous. From germline, CDR1 is SGHRS and CDR2 YFSETQ. The CDR3 spans 13 residues. V lost 3 bases, J lost 1 base, and 7 bases lay in between. The CDR3 loop is CASSYRGNTEAFF. Written as DNA, the CDR3 is TGCGCCAGCAGCTACCGCGGGAACACTGAAGCTTTCTTT.

V is TRBV5-8 and J is TRBJ2-5; D possibly uses TRBD1 or TRBD2 (7 bases each). The CDR3 has 19 residues. Germline V gene data show CDR1 as SGHTS and CDR2 as YDEGEE. Trimming took off 0 bases at V and 1 base at J, with 22 bases between the two ends. The CDR3 coding sequence is TGTGCCAGCAGCTTGGTGGGGGGGGACAGATCCGAATTCCAAGAGACCCAGTACTTC. Protein sequence: CASSLVGGDRSEFQETQYF. Based on the CDR3 plus reference TRBV5-8 and TRBJ2-5, the full variable domain is EAGVTQSPTHLIKTRGQQATLRCSPISGHTSVYWYQQALGLGLQFLLWYDEGEERNRGNFPPRFSGRQFPNYSSELNVNALELEDSALYLCASSLVGGDRSEFQETQYFGPGTRLLVL.

The J gene is TRBJ1-1, the V gene TRBV6-1; no definite D call. Germline loops: CDR1 MNHNS, CDR2 SASEGT. The germline V and J ends were trimmed by 3 bases and 0 bases, with 11 bases remaining between them. The CDR3 length is 15 residues. The CDR3 protein is CASSENPQVNTEAFF. As DNA, the CDR3 is TGTGCCAGCAGTGAGAACCCTCAGGTGAACACTGAAGCTTTCTTT.

The chain employs TRBV4-1 and TRBJ2-7; 8 bases are shared with TRBD2. Losses at the gene ends were 2 bases for V and 0 bases for J; bases not matched to a gene: 6. From germline, CDR1 is MGHRA and CDR2 YSYEKL. This CDR3 spans 16 amino acids. CDR3: CASSQLGLVSSYEQYF. The CDR3 nucleotides are TGCGCCAGCAGCCAACTGGGACTAGTCAGCTCCTACGAGCAGTACTTC.

The J gene is TRBJ2-1, the V gene TRBV11-3, with 13 nucleotides matching TRBD2. With V trimmed by 4 bases and J by 8 bases, 8 bases remained unmatched. Germline CDR1 reads SGHNT; CDR2 reads YENEEA. The CDR3 extends over 16 amino acids. Written as DNA, the CDR3 is TGTGCCAGCAGCTGGGCCGGGACTAGCGGGAACCATGAGCAGTTCTTC. Amino acid sequence: CASSWAGTSGNHEQFF.